A selection of T cell receptor beta chains follows, all from one sample in a study of cytomegalovirus exposure and HLA in healthy donors. Sequencing was performed with immunoSEQ multiplex PCR; in TCRdb, only in-frame clones are kept and a portion is missing. The profile shows tens of thousands of clones, about 70% of them singletons. Sequencing used PBMCs. All receptors derive from a man aged 35 to 55 in good health and CMV-seropositive. Both conserved end residues are part of each CDR3.

V,J,CDR3
TRBV4-1,TRBJ2-2,CASSQDSGRLRGGELFF
TRBV9,TRBJ1-4,CASSPDSGGGEKLFF
TRBV25-1,TRBJ2-3,CASSQVGTVGTDTQYF
TRBV4-1,TRBJ2-7,CASSRETSGTSYEQYF
TRBV4-1,TRBJ2-2,CASSHLAGSNTGELFF
TRBV6-6,TRBJ2-1,CASSRSGGSYNEQFF
TRBV9,TRBJ2-2,CASSAGLAGGPRTGELFF
TRBV5-4,TRBJ1-3,CASSYTSGGLSGNTIYF
TRBV28,TRBJ2-5,CASSFNSRGGHQETQYF
TRBV25-1,TRBJ2-7,CASSGSGETYEQYF
TRBV19,TRBJ1-5,CASTRTGAPNQPQHF
TRBV11-2,TRBJ2-1,CASSRLPSSYNEQFF
TRBV30,TRBJ1-2,CAWRPYLLRGNQDYGYTF